This entry features one T cell receptor beta chain sequence. The source of the sample is a study of blood T cell repertoires in COVID-19. The CDR3 covers 19 residues. CDR1 is LNHNV, CDR2 YYDKDF, per germline (reference sequence). V was shortened by 1 base and J by 5 bases, with 24 bases between the two germline ends. As originally analysed: From reference gene primer amplification, estimates of nucleated cell counts were derived. Sequenced by immunoSEQ multiplex PCR; TCRdb stores in-frame clones only, minus some. The V and J calls and clone size are taken from that table; D and trimming were inferred from the DNA. The sample has about 150,000 clones; 80% to 90% are singletons.

This chain links TRBV15 with TRBJ2-1; weak D call: TRBD1 (10 bases). Material for sequencing was peripheral blood. This TCR derives from a woman in her forties with acute or convalescent COVID-19. The CDR3 DNA sequence: TGTGCCACCAGCAGAGGACAGGGGGCCGGGACTAGCAGTAACAATGAGCAGTTCTTC. It yields the protein CATSRGQGAGTSSNNEQFF.